The T cell receptor (beta chain) under discussion was sequenced for a study of cytomegalovirus exposure and HLA in healthy donors. The assay was immunoSEQ multiplex PCR, and TCRdb's table has in-frame clones only and misses some. The sample contains 130,000 or so clones, about 85% of which appear only once. The CDR3 runs to 12 residues. V lost 8 bases to trimming and J lost 0 bases, with 7 bases between them. Germline-derived CDR1 and CDR2 are MNHEY and SVGAGI. The chain links TRBV6-5 to TRBJ1-1; D unclear. Sequencing used PBMCs. The clonotype was recovered from a woman between 25 and 40 years old in good health and CMV-seronegative. CDR3 in amino acids: CASQDLNTEAFF. Here the CDR3 DNA reads TGTGCCAGCCAGGATTTGAACACTGAAGCTTTCTTT.